Following are 21 T cell receptor beta chains from one sample sequenced in a study of a mutant IDH1 vaccine in newly diagnosed glioma. Profiled with immunoSEQ multiplex PCR; TCRdb holds only in-frame clones, not every one. The sample has around 40,000 clones, over 75% seen once. Time point denoted: week 35, safety follow-up. Each vaccine dose was 300 ug of mutant IDH1 20-mer peptide, with topical imiquimod. Their cognate antigens are unknown. The source was PBMCs, collected from a glioma patient whose treatment included an IDH1 peptide vaccine. These TCRs come from a man aged 40-49 years with glioma.

J is TRBJ1-4 and V is TRBV4-1; 7 positions match TRBD1. CDR3 length equals 15 residues. Germline CDR1 MGHRA, CDR2 YSYEKL. V gave up 4 bases and J gave up 1 base; unmatched junction bases: 3. The CDR3 loop is CASSPGQLTNEKLFF. The CDR3 coding sequence is TGCGCCAGCAGCCCGGGACAGCTAACTAATGAAAAACTGTTTTTT.

The count of this clone is one. This rearrangement joins TRBV27 to TRBJ1-2; D remains unclear. V lost 6 bases and J 7 bases, leaving 27 bases between the germline ends. The CDR3 loop spans 17 amino acids. Germline V gene sequence: CDR1 MNHEY, CDR2 SMNVEV (reference sequence). CDR3 sequence: CASSRNPPSARIGGYTF. DNA of the CDR3: TGTGCCAGCAGCCGAAATCCCCCGTCCGCTCGCATTGGTGGCTACACCTTC.

This clone was observed a single time. The chain combines TRBV2 with TRBJ2-2; D is tentatively TRBD1 or TRBD2 (5 bases each). V shed 1 base and J shed 5 bases, with 8 bases lying between them. The CDR3 has 14 residues. Germline CDR1 SNHLY, CDR2 FYNNEI. The DNA for the CDR3 is TGTGCCAGCAGTGAAGTTTGGGGGACCGGGGAGCTGTTTTTT. Amino acid sequence: CASSEVWGTGELFF.

J is TRBJ1-1 and V is TRBV12-5; a weak D match, TRBD1 (5 bases). The CDR3 totals 13 residues. Germline CDR1 is LGHNT and CDR2 is FRNRAP. V was pared by 7 bases and J by 3 bases, with 12 bases between. Written as DNA, the CDR3 is TGTGCTAGTGCCTCGACAGATTACACTGAAGCTTTCTTT. Its translation: CASASTDYTEAFF.

The V gene is TRBV2, the J gene TRBJ2-1; no clear D gene. The CDR3 loop spans 11 amino acids. The germline gives CDR1 SNHLY, CDR2 FYNNEI. V dropped 7 bases and J dropped 2 bases, with 3 bases sitting between them. DNA of the CDR3: TGTGCCAGCATGACCTACAATGAGCAGTTCTTC. The encoded protein is CASMTYNEQFF.

The chain carries TRBV4-1 and TRBJ1-5; D unclear. Trimming cost V 0 bases and J 6 bases, with 18 bases left between them. The germline V gene encodes CDR1 MGHRA and CDR2 YSYEKL. The CDR3 extends over 17 amino acids. For the CDR3, the DNA is TGCGCCAGCAGCCAAGATAGAGCAGTCGAATCCCTTCAGCCCCAGCATTTT. As protein: CASSQDRAVESLQPQHF.

This clone was recorded only once. The rearrangement joins TRBV19 to TRBJ1-5, with D perhaps TRBD1 (6 bases). Germline CDR1 reads LNHDA; CDR2 reads SQIVND (reference sequence). V was clipped by 0 bases and J by 2 bases, with 11 bases between them. CDR3 length equals 16 residues. The chain's CDR3 is CASSIDAGEGNQPQHF. DNA of the CDR3: TGTGCCAGTAGTATAGACGCAGGGGAGGGCAATCAGCCCCAGCATTTT.

This clone was detected once. The V and J genes are TRBV7-9 and TRBJ2-3; the D is unclear. The CDR3 runs to 16 residues. V lost 5 bases, J lost 2 bases, and 17 bases lay in between. The germline V gene has CDR1 SEHNR and CDR2 FQNEAQ (reference sequence). The DNA for the CDR3 is TGTGCCAGCAGCCCCCAGGACGGTCGGGTCACAGATACGCAGTATTTT. It yields the protein CASSPQDGRVTDTQYF. The whole variable domain, filled in from reference TRBV7-9 and TRBJ2-3, reads DTGVSQNPRHKITKRGQNVTFRCDPISEHNRLYWYRQTLGQGPEFLTYFQNEAQLEKSRLLSDRFSAERPKGSFSTLEIQRTEQGDSAMYLCASSPQDGRVTDTQYFGPGTRLTVL.

This sequence joins TRBV7-6 and TRBJ2-3, with 7 nucleotides matching TRBD1. After removal of 5 bases from V and 2 bases from J, the junction contained 7 bases not matched to a gene. From germline, CDR1 is SGHVS and CDR2 FNYEAQ. The CDR3 is 15 amino acids. Here the CDR3 reads CASSPTGDPTDTQYF. The CDR3 DNA sequence: TGTGCCAGCAGCCCAACAGGGGACCCCACAGATACGCAGTATTTT.

The chain carries TRBV30 and TRBJ1-5, with 9 bases aligning to TRBD1. Germline CDR1 GTSNPN, CDR2 SVGIG (reference sequence). After removal of 2 bases from V and 13 bases from J, the junction contained 3 bases not matched to a gene. This CDR3 is 11 amino acids long. This chain's CDR3 is CAWSSGTGQHF. Here the CDR3 DNA reads TGTGCCTGGAGTTCCGGGACAGGGCAGCATTTT.

V gene TRBV6-1 combines with J gene TRBJ2-7; unclear D gene. The germline CDR1 and CDR2 sequences are MNHNS and SASEGT. This CDR3 has 13 residues. V lost 1 base and J lost 3, with 7 bases in between. Here the CDR3 DNA reads TGTGCCAGCAGTGAAGGTGGGTTCTACGAGCAGTACGTC. This translates into CASSEGGFYEQYV.

The J gene is TRBJ2-1, the V gene TRBV19, with 9 nucleotides matching TRBD2. The CDR3 runs 14 residues. After removal of 2 bases from V and 10 bases from J, the junction contained 6 bases not matched to a gene. The germline CDR1 and CDR2 sequences are LNHDA and SQIVND (reference sequence). The CDR3 here is CASSISSGSWEQFF. DNA for the CDR3: TGTGCCAGTAGTATAAGTAGCGGGAGTTGGGAGCAGTTCTTC.

The CDR3 DNA reads as TGTGCCAGCAGTGAGCCGGGGGCCAAAAACATTCAGTACTTC. Translating gives CASSEPGAKNIQYF. The gene calls are TRBV6-1 and TRBJ2-4, with TRBD2 as a possible D gene (5 bases). Germline assignment: CDR1 MNHNS and CDR2 SASEGT. Trimming removed 3 bases from V and 1 base from J, with 7 bases in between. The CDR3 contains 14 residues.

This chain uses TRBV10-3 with TRBJ2-7, with 7 positions matching TRBD2. Germline CDR1 ENHRY, CDR2 SYGVKD. V gave up 4 bases and J gave up 6 bases; unmatched junction bases: 9. The CDR3 loop spans 14 amino acids. The CDR3 loop reads CAISVERDSREQYF. For the CDR3, the DNA is TGTGCCATCAGTGTGGAGCGGGACTCCCGCGAGCAGTACTTC.

The chain links TRBV27 to TRBJ2-1; TRBD2 matches 9 bases. The CDR3 has 17 amino acids. V dropped 3 bases and J dropped 2; count of bases not matched to a gene: 8. Germline-derived CDR1 and CDR2 are MNHEY and SMNVEV (reference sequence). The CDR3 is CASSFGLAGPTYNEQFF. The CDR3 nucleotides are TGTGCCAGCAGTTTTGGTCTAGCGGGACCCACCTACAATGAGCAGTTCTTC.

This chain connects TRBV6-6 to TRBJ1-1, with a possible D match to TRBD1 (6 bases). Trimming left V 2 bases short and J 0 bases short, with 13 bases between. The CDR3 is 16 residues long. The germline gives CDR1 MNHNY, CDR2 SVGAGI (reference sequence). CDR3 coding DNA: TGTGCCAGCAGTTACACCCCGACAGGAGTGAACACTGAAGCTTTCTTT. It encodes CASSYTPTGVNTEAFF.

This chain uses TRBV2 with TRBJ2-7; D gene unclear. This CDR3 is built from 14 residues. Germline V lookup: CDR1 SNHLY, CDR2 FYNNEI. V was shortened by 5 bases and J by 4 bases, with 15 bases between the two germline ends. The DNA of the CDR3 is TGTGCCAGCAGTCTTTCCCGTTCCTCATACGAGCAGTACTTC. This sequence encodes CASSLSRSSYEQYF.

The gene calls are TRBV27 and TRBJ2-7; 8 bases agree with TRBD2. Germline lookup yields CDR1 MNHEY and CDR2 SMNVEV (reference sequence). V gave up 5 bases and J gave up 4 bases; unmatched junction bases: 4. The CDR3 has 13 residues. The CDR3 loop is CASSRPGGYEQYF. In DNA form, the CDR3 reads TGTGCCAGCAGTCGACCGGGGGGGTACGAGCAGTACTTC.

The chain employs TRBV6-4 and TRBJ1-5, with D perhaps TRBD1 (5 bases). Germline CDR1 and CDR2: MRHNA and SNTAGT. V was cut by 4 bases and J by 4 bases, with 8 bases left in between. The length of the CDR3 is 13 residues. The CDR3 is CASSAGANQPQHF. The CDR3 nucleotides are TGTGCCAGCAGTGCCGGGGCAAATCAGCCCCAGCATTTT.

V is TRBV5-6 and J is TRBJ1-2, with TRBD1 as a possible D gene (5 bases). The germline V gene encodes CDR1 SGHDT and CDR2 YYEEEE. There are 16 residues in the CDR3. The germline V and J ends were trimmed by 2 bases and 3 bases, with 17 bases remaining between them. The CDR3 region is CASSLGPPGLDYGYTF. For the CDR3, the DNA is TGTGCCAGCAGCTTAGGACCTCCAGGGCTAGACTATGGCTACACCTTC.

This chain connects TRBV28 to TRBJ2-3; no definite D call. The CDR3 has 14 residues. Germline V CDR1 and CDR2: MDHEN, SYDVKM. Trimming stripped 2 bases from V and 2 bases from J, with 8 bases between. The CDR3 is CASSLQVHTDTQYF. In DNA, the CDR3 is TGTGCCAGCAGTTTACAGGTACACACAGATACGCAGTATTTT.